This passage covers 25 T cell receptor beta chains from one sample sequenced in a study of T cell responses to AZD1222 COVID-19 vaccine. Measured with immunoSEQ multiplex PCR; TCRdb has only the in-frame clones, and not every one. The repertoire consists of 150,000 to 200,000 clones, with 90% occurring once and the leading ten covering about 3%. The sample here was peripheral blood, taken on day 0 of AZD1222 vaccination. These receptors came from an adult in good health.

The V gene is TRBV28, the J gene TRBJ1-5; D is undetermined. CDR1 is MDHEN, CDR2 SYDVKM, per germline. Trimming shortened V by 8 bases and J by 0 bases, and 8 bases separated the two germline ends. This CDR3 has 13 residues. CDR3 sequence: CASSGDSNQPQHF. Here the CDR3 DNA reads TGTGCCAGCTCCGGGGATAGCAATCAGCCCCAGCATTTT.

This clone was counted between two and nine times. The CDR3 spells CASSATGLNTGELFF. The CDR3 region has the DNA TGTGCCAGCAGTGCGACGGGGCTAAACACCGGGGAGCTGTTTTTT. The gene calls are TRBV2 and TRBJ2-2; D may correspond to TRBD1 or TRBD2 (5 bases each). This CDR3 has 15 amino acids. V was trimmed by 4 bases and J by 2 bases, leaving 11 bases between them. Germline V CDR1 and CDR2: SNHLY, FYNNEI.

The CDR3 DNA reads as TGTGCCAGCAGTCAGGGGCGGAACACTGAAGCTTTCTTT. This translates into CASSQGRNTEAFF. This rearrangement joins TRBV12-3 or TRBV12-4 to TRBJ1-1; possibly TRBD1 for D (6 bases). V was shortened by 5 bases and J by 1 base, with 8 bases between the two germline ends. The CDR3 contains 13 residues.

In its sample, this clone was seen a few times. The chain uses TRBV5-1 and TRBJ1-2; D is ambiguous. V was clipped by 0 bases and J by 7 bases, with 13 bases between them. CDR1 and CDR2 from the germline V gene are SGHRS and YFSETQ. This CDR3 comprises 14 residues. Written as DNA, the CDR3 is TGCGCCAGCAGCTTGGAAGAAAGGTCCTCTGGCTACACCTTC. Its protein product is CASSLEERSSGYTF.

This chain uses TRBV6-5 with TRBJ2-2; 7 bases align to TRBD1. V was clipped by 9 bases and J by 5 bases; unmatched bases: 9. The germline CDR1 and CDR2 sequences are MNHEY and SVGAGI. The CDR3 covers 14 residues. CDR3 nucleotide sequence: TGTGCCAGTAACCCGGGACAGAGAACCGGGGAGCTGTTTTTT. Protein product: CASNPGQRTGELFF.

The sample holds a few counts of this clone. The rearrangement joins TRBV20-1 to TRBJ2-1; D is uncertain. This CDR3 comprises 10 residues. Trimming pared 4 bases from V and 10 bases from J, leaving 8 bases between. Looked up from germline, CDR1 is DFQATT and CDR2 is SNEGSKA (reference sequence). This CDR3 reads CSAIGPEQFF. The CDR3 bases are TGCAGTGCTATCGGACCCGAGCAGTTCTTC.

The V and J genes are TRBV18 and TRBJ2-1, with 7 nucleotides matching TRBD1. The CDR3 loop spans 12 amino acids. Germline values: CDR1 KGHSH, CDR2 LQKENI. J gave up 9 bases and V 8 bases, and 7 bases lay outside the gene matches. CDR3 DNA: TGTGCCAGCACTGGGACAGCCCTTGAGCAGTTCTTC. This translates into CASTGTALEQFF.

The chain is built from TRBV2 and TRBJ2-7; D tentatively reads TRBD1 or TRBD2 (5 bases each). Germline CDR1 SNHLY, CDR2 FYNNEI. The CDR3 sequence is 15 residues long. The ends were cut back, 0 bases at V and 6 bases at J, with 15 bases in the middle. The CDR3 region has the DNA TGTGCCAGCAGTGAAGCACTAACCGGGACCGTCGAGCAGTACTTC. Its protein is CASSEALTGTVEQYF.

The V call is TRBV19, the J call TRBJ1-5, with no clear D. This CDR3 spans 16 amino acids. V was clipped by 3 bases and J by 0 bases, with 12 bases between them. The germline V gene has CDR1 LNHDA and CDR2 SQIVND (reference sequence). This chain's CDR3 is CASSIFGRSSNQPQHF. The CDR3 nucleotides read TGTGCCAGTAGTATCTTCGGCAGGAGTAGCAATCAGCCCCAGCATTTT.

The chain uses TRBV7-2 and TRBJ2-3, with 7 bases aligning to TRBD1. From germline, CDR1 is SGHTA and CDR2 FQGNSA. The CDR3 contains 15 residues. The V and J ends lost 5 bases and 8 bases, in that order; junction bases with no gene match: 13. The CDR3 region has the DNA TGTGCCAGCAGCCAGACAGGGCCCCGGGATGCTACGCAGTATTTT. It encodes CASSQTGPRDATQYF.

This chain links TRBV4-2 with TRBJ2-1; 10 bases align to TRBD2. CDR1 is LGHNA, CDR2 YNFKEQ, per germline. V lost 0 bases, J lost 8 bases, and 7 bases stayed unmatched. This CDR3 contains 16 residues. The CDR3 DNA reads as TGTGCCAGCAGCCAAGATTTGGGTAGCGGGGGGTATGAGCAGTTCTTC. Translating gives CASSQDLGSGGYEQFF.

The chain employs TRBV5-3 and TRBJ1-4; tentative D call: TRBD1 (5 bases). TRBV5-3 is treated as an ORF (open reading frame) with a function not yet certain. The CDR3 spans 13 residues. V dropped 6 bases and J dropped 4 bases, with 10 bases sitting between them. CDR3 loop: CARIDSYNEKLFF. The CDR3 coding sequence is TGTGCCAGAATCGACAGTTATAATGAAAAACTGTTTTTT.

V gene TRBV7-2 combines with J gene TRBJ1-2; perhaps TRBD1 as D (6 bases). Trimming took 1 base from V and 5 from J, leaving 14 bases between them. Germline loops: CDR1 SGHTA, CDR2 FQGNSA. The length of the CDR3 is 15 residues. CDR3 amino acids: CASSLDSTGVYGYTF. The CDR3, as DNA: TGTGCCAGCAGCTTAGATTCGACAGGAGTTTATGGCTACACCTTC. The entire variable domain, with the rest obtained from reference TRBV7-2 and TRBJ1-2, is as follows: GAGVSQSPSNKVTEKGKDVELRCDPISGHTALYWYRQSLGQGLEFLIYFQGNSAPDKSGLPSDRFSAERTGGSVSTLTIQRTQQEDSAVYLCASSLDSTGVYGYTFGSGTRLTVV.

The chain combines TRBV19 with TRBJ1-3; D unresolved. Germline V lookup: CDR1 LNHDA, CDR2 SQIVND (reference sequence). The CDR3 runs 16 residues. Trimming left V 3 bases short and J 4 bases short, with 16 bases between. CDR3 in amino acids: CASSIHRRTGGNTIYF. As DNA, the CDR3 is TGTGCCAGTAGTATTCATCGCAGGACGGGCGGAAACACCATATATTTT. The complete variable domain, with remaining parts taken from reference TRBV19 and TRBJ1-3, reads DGGITQSPKYLFRKEGQNVTLSCEQNLNHDAMYWYRQDPGQGLRLIYYSQIVNDFQKGDIAEGYSVSREKKESFPLTVTSAQKNPTAFYLCASSIHRRTGGNTIYFGEGSWLTVV.

This clone was picked up one time. The genes are TRBV18 and TRBJ1-1, with TRBD1 identical over 9 bases. There are 15 residues in the CDR3. Trimming removed 2 bases from V and 1 base from J; junction bases left unmatched: 2. Germline V gene data show CDR1 as KGHSH and CDR2 as LQKENI. The chain's CDR3 is CASSPSGQGNTEAFF. In nucleotides, the CDR3 is TGTGCCAGCTCACCATCGGGACAGGGGAACACTGAAGCTTTCTTT.

The chain is built from TRBV7-2 and TRBJ1-1; D might be TRBD1 (5 bases). Trimming cost V 2 bases and J 6 bases, with 10 bases left between them. The germline gives CDR1 SGHTA, CDR2 FQGNSA. The length of the CDR3 is 13 residues. The CDR3 spells CASSLWGISEAFF. The DNA of the CDR3 is TGTGCCAGCAGCTTATGGGGGATCTCTGAAGCTTTCTTT.

This chain uses TRBV6-2 or TRBV6-3 with TRBJ1-6; 8 bases line up with TRBD1. Germline values: CDR1 MNHEY, CDR2 SVGEGT. V was clipped by 5 bases and J by 6 bases; unmatched bases: 3. The CDR3 consists of 14 residues. The CDR3 nucleotides read TGTGCCAGCAGTCGGACAGGGAGTAATTCACCCCTCCACTTT. Its translation: CASSRTGSNSPLHF.

The chain couples TRBV15 to TRBJ2-3; 7 bases are a match to TRBD2. V was clipped by 5 bases and J by 3 bases; unmatched bases: 5. Germline V gives CDR1 LNHNV, CDR2 YYDKDF (reference sequence). The CDR3 has 14 amino acids. CDR3 sequence reads: CATSEGLLTDTQYF. In DNA form, the CDR3 reads TGTGCCACCAGCGAGGGACTATTAACAGATACGCAGTATTTT.

This sequence joins TRBV27 and TRBJ1-2; 7 bases agree with TRBD1. The germline V gene encodes CDR1 MNHEY and CDR2 SMNVEV (reference sequence). The junction had 8 bases not matched to a gene; V was cut back by 5 bases and J by 8 bases. The CDR3 runs 13 residues. CDR3 in DNA: TGTGCCAGCAGTCTCCGACAGGGCTGGGGCTACACCTTC. It is translated as CASSLRQGWGYTF.

The chain couples TRBV27 to TRBJ2-3; D is unresolved. This CDR3 has 11 amino acids. Germline assignment: CDR1 MNHEY and CDR2 SMNVEV (reference sequence). Trimming stripped 3 bases from V and 5 bases from J, with 3 bases between. CDR3 in amino acids: CASSFRDTQYF. CDR3 DNA: TGTGCCAGCAGTTTTAGAGATACGCAGTATTTT.

The V call is TRBV6-1, the J call TRBJ1-5; D might be TRBD1 (5 bases). The CDR3 loop spans 17 amino acids. The germline V and J ends were trimmed by 0 bases and 1 base, with 13 bases remaining between them. Germline V CDR1 and CDR2: MNHNS, SASEGT. In DNA, the CDR3 is TGTGCCAGCAGTGAAGCGAGATGGGGACGAAGCAATCAGCCCCAGCATTTT. This gives the protein CASSEARWGRSNQPQHF.

This sequence joins TRBV30 and TRBJ1-2, with a possible D match to TRBD1 (5 bases). The CDR3 runs to 15 residues. Trimming removed 1 base at V and 3 bases at J, with 15 bases between. Germline CDR1 GTSNPN, CDR2 SVGIG (reference sequence). CDR3: CAWSGGSGWDYGYTF. CDR3 nucleotide sequence: TGTGCCTGGAGTGGGGGGTCGGGATGGGACTATGGCTACACCTTC.

The V and J genes are TRBV3-1 (or the pseudogene TRBV3-2) and TRBJ2-1; 7 bases line up with TRBD2. From germline, CDR1 is LGHDT and CDR2 YNNKEL (reference sequence). V was clipped by 0 bases and J by 3 bases; unmatched bases: 2. The CDR3 length is 15 residues. The CDR3 is CASSQDRGGYNEQFF. The CDR3, as DNA: TGTGCCAGCAGCCAAGATCGCGGGGGCTACAATGAGCAGTTCTTC.

The genes are TRBV6-5 and TRBJ1-1; unclear D gene. The V end lost 4 bases, the J end lost 4 bases, and 4 bases lay between the germline ends. Germline V gene data show CDR1 as MNHEY and CDR2 as SVGAGI. The CDR3 runs to 11 residues. CDR3 nucleotide sequence: TGTGCCAGCAGTTCATCCACTGAAGCTTTCTTT. Translated, it gives CASSSSTEAFF.

V gene TRBV6-5 combines with J gene TRBJ1-5; D gene ambiguous. The germline V gene has CDR1 MNHEY and CDR2 SVGAGI. V lost 4 bases and J lost 0, with 7 bases in between. The CDR3 sequence is 14 residues long. The CDR3 bases are TGTGCCAGCAGTTCCGGTCTTAGCAATCAGCCCCAGCATTTT. Residues: CASSSGLSNQPQHF.